This TCR beta chain derives from a study of T-cell memory formation after mild COVID-19. Findings and limits, study-wide: Contracting clones localized mainly to CM and EM when CD4+ and mainly to EMRA when CD8+.

TCRdb recomputed calls from the 5' RACE reads with MiXCR, one row per CDR3 protein. The repertoire has some 410,000 distinct CDR3 sequences, 23% of them found once; the top ten carry about an eighth. The CDR3 has 15 residues. CDR1 is KGHDR, CDR2 SFDVKD, per germline. V lost 2 bases and J lost 3; bases outside the gene matches: 2. This clonotype has a handful of counts. Antigen: not known. The source is an adult woman who had mild COVID-19 (a few samples of this study predate the infection). Cell type and time point are not known. This rearrangement joins TRBV24-1 to TRBJ2-7; 11 nucleotides agree with TRBD1. The sample was PBMCs or a T cell subset sorted from them (not recorded which). The CDR3, as DNA: TGTGCCACCAGTGATTCCGGGACAGGGGGCTACGAGCAGTACTTC. This gives the protein CATSDSGTGGYEQYF.